This passage covers 16 T cell receptor beta chains from one sample sequenced in a study of blood T cell repertoires in COVID-19 (dated by TCRdb to about 2020). Preparation of the library involved the immunoSEQ multiplex PCR assay. Not all clones reach the TCRdb copy of this immuneACCESS table, which keeps in-frame sequences only. Checked studies attribute under half of the gap to unresolved V genes and leave the rest unexplained. The sample records about 300,000 clones, around nine tenths of which are singletons. The ten largest make up less than 3.5% of the sample. Material: PBMCs or T cells enriched from blood (not recorded which). Every receptor here comes from a woman in her forties or fifties who had been exposed to COVID-19.

The chain recombines TRBV19 with TRBJ2-1; D might be TRBD1 (7 bases). V lost 6 bases and J lost 7, with 13 bases in between. The CDR3 consists of 13 residues. Germline V lookup: CDR1 LNHDA, CDR2 SQIVND (reference sequence). CDR3 loop: CASSQGGSNEQFF. DNA for the CDR3: TGTGCCAGTAGCCAGGGGGGTTCTAATGAGCAGTTCTTC. Using reference TRBV19 and TRBJ2-1 for the parts outside the CDR3, the full variable domain is DGGITQSPKYLFRKEGQNVTLSCEQNLNHDAMYWYRQDPGQGLRLIYYSQIVNDFQKGDIAEGYSVSREKKESFPLTVTSAQKNPTAFYLCASSQGGSNEQFFGPGTRLTVL.

The chain combines TRBV5-4 with TRBJ2-3; TRBD2 matches at 10 bases. The CDR3 is made up of 19 amino acids. The V gene end was trimmed by 1 base and the J gene end by 0 bases; junction bases not matched to a gene: 11. CDR1 SGHNT and CDR2 YYREEE come from the germline V gene (reference sequence). The CDR3 DNA reads TGTGCCAGCAGCTTGCGTAGCGGGGGGCCCCCAATTAGCACAGATACGCAGTATTTT. Residues: CASSLRSGGPPISTDTQYF.

This chain connects TRBV12-3 or TRBV12-4 to TRBJ1-5; no clear D. This CDR3 spans 12 amino acids. Deletions cut 6 bases from V and 11 bases from J, with 14 bases between. In nucleotides, the CDR3 is TGTGCCAGCAGCCAGAACCCCGGGGCCCAGCATTTT. Translated: CASSQNPGAQHF.

The gene calls are TRBV4-2 and TRBJ2-2; 9 bases map to TRBD1. Per the germline V gene, CDR1 is LGHNA and CDR2 is YNFKEQ. V was clipped by 0 bases and J by 3 bases; unmatched bases: 8. This CDR3 comprises 18 residues. Here the CDR3 DNA reads TGTGCCAGCAGCCAAGATCCTGTGACAGGGGGATACACCGGGGAGCTGTTTTTT. This sequence encodes CASSQDPVTGGYTGELFF.

This sequence joins TRBV19 and TRBJ1-5, with TRBD1 matching over 8 bases. V was pared by 4 bases and J by 6 bases, with 8 bases of the junction left unmatched. The germline CDR1 and CDR2 sequences are LNHDA and SQIVND (reference sequence). This CDR3 region has 15 residues. The CDR3 loop is CASSSTGGAPQPQHF. The CDR3 DNA is TGTGCCAGTAGTAGCACAGGGGGGGCCCCTCAGCCCCAGCATTTT.

This clone was seen a handful of times. The rearrangement uses TRBV7-9 and TRBJ2-5; no firm D call. V was clipped by 0 bases and J by 2 bases, with 10 bases between them. In germline, CDR1 is SEHNR, CDR2 FQNEAQ (reference sequence). The CDR3 has 15 residues. The CDR3 reads CASSLATALQETQYF. The CDR3 DNA follows: TGTGCCAGCAGCTTAGCCACAGCTTTACAAGAGACCCAGTACTTC.

The V gene is TRBV11-3, the J gene TRBJ2-7; perhaps TRBD2 as D (6 bases). Germline V gives CDR1 SGHNT, CDR2 YENEEA. The CDR3 consists of 12 residues. Deletions cut 5 bases from V and 6 bases from J, with 11 bases between. This chain's CDR3 is CASSVSEGEQYF. CDR3 DNA sequence: TGTGCCAGCAGCGTCTCGGAGGGCGAGCAGTACTTC.

The chain carries TRBV9 and TRBJ1-6; D is uncertain. The CDR3 consists of 15 residues. Trimming left V 3 bases short and J 9 bases short, with 16 bases between. Germline-derived CDR1 and CDR2 are SGDLS and YYNGEE. In nucleotides, the CDR3 is TGTGCCAGCAGCGAGAGGTTCCTCGAAAGTTCACCCCTCCACTTT. Translated, it gives CASSERFLESSPLHF. The variable domain in full, with the rest retrieved from reference TRBV9 and TRBJ1-6, is DSGVTQTPKHLITATGQRVTLRCSPRSGDLSVYWYQQSLDQGLQFLIQYYNGEERAKGNILERFSAQQFPDLHSELNLSSLELGDSALYFCASSERFLESSPLHFGNGTRLTVT.

This chain connects TRBV4-1 to TRBJ1-2; 9 nucleotides agree with TRBD1. Germline V CDR1 and CDR2: MGHRA, YSYEKL. This CDR3 contains 16 residues. J gave up 1 base and V 3 bases, and 6 bases lay outside the gene matches. The CDR3: CASSHLRTGDNYGYTF. The CDR3 DNA is TGCGCCAGCAGCCACTTAAGGACAGGGGATAACTATGGCTACACCTTC.

The gene calls are TRBV5-8 and TRBJ2-3; TRBD1 aligns across 12 bases. This CDR3 is built from 19 residues. The J segment lost 3 bases and the V segment lost 1 base, leaving 12 bases of the junction unmatched. Per germline, CDR1 SGHTS and CDR2 YDEGEE. In DNA form, the CDR3 reads TGTGCCAGCAGCTTGTCTGGGACAGGGGGCATCGGTAGTACAGATACGCAGTATTTT. It codes for CASSLSGTGGIGSTDTQYF.

The chain recombines TRBV19 with TRBJ2-7, with a possible D match to TRBD1 (6 bases). Trimming shortened V by 5 bases and J by 5 bases, and 13 bases separated the two germline ends. This CDR3 has 13 amino acids. Germline CDR1 reads LNHDA; CDR2 reads SQIVND (reference sequence). The CDR3 nucleotides are TGTGCCAGTAGTCCTGGACAGTCCCACGAGCAGTACTTC. It encodes CASSPGQSHEQYF.

This clone came up a few times. This chain uses TRBV19 with TRBJ1-5, with D hard to call. The germline CDR1 and CDR2 sequences are LNHDA and SQIVND (reference sequence). The CDR3 is 16 residues long. Between the trimmed V and J ends, which lost 4 bases and 12 bases, there was a span of 25 bases. The CDR3 coding sequence is TGTGCCAGTAGTACCGGTACCTCCGTACTTCGAAGCAACCAGCATTTT. The encoded protein is CASSTGTSVLRSNQHF.

The chain combines TRBV7-8 with TRBJ1-6; unclear D gene. V lost 6 bases to trimming and J lost 0 bases, with 9 bases between them. Germline V gene lookup returns CDR1 SGHVS and CDR2 FQNEAQ. This CDR3 is 15 amino acids long. This CDR3 is CASRPFGSYNSPLHF. CDR3 DNA sequence: TGTGCCAGCAGGCCCTTCGGCTCCTATAATTCACCCCTCCACTTT.

V usage is TRBV19 and J usage is TRBJ1-2, with 9 bases that match TRBD1. CDR1 is LNHDA and CDR2 is SQIVND in the germline V gene (reference sequence). V lost 8 bases to trimming and J lost 6 bases; unmatched junction nucleotides: 7. The CDR3 has 13 residues. The CDR3 region is CASQKQGADGYTF. For the CDR3, the DNA is TGTGCCAGTCAGAAACAGGGGGCCGATGGCTACACCTTC.

The gene calls are TRBV6-1 and TRBJ1-4; D may be TRBD1 (5 bases). V was pared by 1 base and J by 4 bases, with 10 bases between. Germline lookup yields CDR1 MNHNS and CDR2 SASEGT. This CDR3 has 15 amino acids. The DNA for the CDR3 is TGTGCCAGCAGTGAAGGCGACAGTCATAATGAAAAACTGTTTTTT. It codes for CASSEGDSHNEKLFF.

This rearrangement joins TRBV14 to TRBJ1-2; no definite D call. This CDR3 region has 13 residues. CDR1 is SGHDN, CDR2 FVKESK, per germline. V was trimmed by 5 bases and J by 7 bases, leaving 14 bases between them. The CDR3 bases are TGTGCCAGCAGCTCGGGAGCCTTTGGTGGCTACACCTTC. Its translation is CASSSGAFGGYTF. Using reference TRBV14 and TRBJ1-2 for the parts outside the CDR3, the full variable domain is EAGVTQFPSHSVIEKGQTVTLRCDPISGHDNLYWYRRVMGKEIKFLLHFVKESKQDESGMPNNRFLAERTGGTYSTLKVQPAELEDSGVYFCASSSGAFGGYTFGSGTRLTVV.